This TCR beta chain was found in a study of T cells in Graves' hyperthyroidism and ophthalmopathy. Study conclusions and caveats: Median prediction lead before ophthalmopathy onset was 5.5 to 7 months with the model.

Clinicians diagnosed patients from clinical symptoms, serum thyroxine and TRAb, thyroid ultrasound and orbital computed tomography. PBMCs were sourced from roughly 10 ml fresh peripheral blood. The CDR3 covers 16 residues. Germline CDR1 reads MGHRA; CDR2 reads YSYEKL. The V segment lost 1 base and the J segment 0 bases; nucleotides outside the gene matches: 3. The investigators amplified TCR beta CDR3 regions from RNA transcripts. A set of HTBI primers served as the primers for a first-round RT-PCR of the TCR CDR3. Via MiXCR, TCRdb re-called the multiplex PCR reads, giving one row per CDR3 protein. Found here are about 380,000 distinct CDR3 sequences, about 14% of them singletons; the top ten hold less than 25%. This clonotype appeared a few times. The antigen is not known.

The sequenced sample was blood. The chain recombines TRBV4-1 with TRBJ1-5; 7 bases line up with TRBD1. The clonotype comes from a man aged 30-40 years with Graves' hyperthyroidism that later progressed to Graves' ophthalmopathy. The CDR3 reads CASSQGTGLSNQPQHF. The CDR3 bases are TGCGCCAGCAGCCAAGGGACAGGTCTTAGCAATCAGCCCCAGCATTTT.